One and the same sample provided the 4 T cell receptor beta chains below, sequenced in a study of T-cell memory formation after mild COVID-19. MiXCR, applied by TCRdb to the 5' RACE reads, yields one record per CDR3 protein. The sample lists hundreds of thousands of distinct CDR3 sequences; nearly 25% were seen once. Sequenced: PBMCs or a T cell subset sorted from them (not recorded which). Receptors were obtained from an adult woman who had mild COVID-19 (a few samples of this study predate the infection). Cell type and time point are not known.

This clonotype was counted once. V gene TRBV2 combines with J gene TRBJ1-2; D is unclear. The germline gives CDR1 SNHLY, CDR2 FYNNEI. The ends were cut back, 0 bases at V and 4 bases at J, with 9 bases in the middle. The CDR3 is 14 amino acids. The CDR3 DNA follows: TGTGCCAGCAGTGAAGCCGGGGTTTCCTATGGCTACACCTTC. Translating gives CASSEAGVSYGYTF.

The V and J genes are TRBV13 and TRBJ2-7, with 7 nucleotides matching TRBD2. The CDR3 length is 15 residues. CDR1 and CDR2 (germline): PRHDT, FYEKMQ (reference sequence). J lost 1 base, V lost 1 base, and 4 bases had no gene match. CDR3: CASSLVASGSYEQYF. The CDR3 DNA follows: TGTGCCAGCAGCTTAGTGGCTAGCGGTTCCTACGAGCAGTACTTC.

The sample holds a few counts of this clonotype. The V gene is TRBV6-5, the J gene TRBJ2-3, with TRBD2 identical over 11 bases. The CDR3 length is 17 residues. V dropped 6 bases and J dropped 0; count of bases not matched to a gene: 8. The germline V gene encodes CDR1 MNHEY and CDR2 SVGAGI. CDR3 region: CASREGLAVTSTDTQYF. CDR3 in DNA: TGTGCCAGCAGAGAGGGACTAGCGGTCACTAGCACAGATACGCAGTATTTT.

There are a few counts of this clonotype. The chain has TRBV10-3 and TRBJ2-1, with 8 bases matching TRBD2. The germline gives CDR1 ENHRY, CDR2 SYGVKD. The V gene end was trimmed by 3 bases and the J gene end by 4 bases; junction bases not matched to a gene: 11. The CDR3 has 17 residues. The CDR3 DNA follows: TGTGCCATCAGTGACCCTGTTAGCGGGACCCGATACAATGAGCAGTTCTTC. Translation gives CAISDPVSGTRYNEQFF.